Below are 30 T cell receptor beta chains sequenced from a single sample in a study of OX40 agonist ivuxolimab in advanced cancers. Assay used: immunoSEQ multiplex PCR; TCRdb lists only in-frame clones, some missing. Of 20,000 to 30,000 clones in the sample, approximately 77% were seen once. The input for sequencing was CD4+ or CD8+ T cells sorted from blood, taken in a trial of the OX40 agonist ivuxolimab. The receptors shown here come from an adult with an advanced solid tumor such as melanoma, head and neck, liver or kidney cancer.

This clone was detected a few times. The chain links TRBV6-5 to TRBJ1-2; D ambiguous. CDR1 is MNHEY and CDR2 is SVGAGI in the germline V gene. The CDR3 is 13 amino acids. V dropped 0 bases and J dropped 8 bases, with 10 bases sitting between them. The CDR3 DNA is TGTGCCAGCAGTTACTCAGGTTTTCAGGGCTACACCTTC. This sequence encodes CASSYSGFQGYTF.

The chain uses TRBV7-3 and TRBJ1-5; no firm D call. V lost 2 bases and J lost 7, with 9 bases in between. CDR3 length: 13 residues. Germline-derived CDR1 and CDR2 are SGHTA and FQGTGA. CDR3 residues: CASSLGIGQPQHF. CDR3 nucleotide sequence: TGTGCCAGCAGCTTAGGTATTGGACAGCCCCAGCATTTT. Together with reference TRBV7-3 and TRBJ1-5, the CDR3 gives the full variable domain: GAGVSQTPSNKVTEKGKYVELRCDPISGHTALYWYRQSLGQGPEFLIYFQGTGAADDSGLPNDRFFAVRPEGSVSTLKIQRTERGDSAVYLCASSLGIGQPQHFGDGTRLSIL.

The chain uses TRBV7-3 and TRBJ2-3, with TRBD1 identical over 7 bases. This CDR3 contains 15 residues. The V segment lost 5 bases and the J segment 2 bases; nucleotides outside the gene matches: 7. Germline V gives CDR1 SGHTA, CDR2 FQGTGA. For the CDR3, the DNA is TGTGCCAGCAGCCCCCGACAGGGTTTCACAGATACGCAGTATTTT. Translated: CASSPRQGFTDTQYF.

This sequence joins TRBV6-5 and TRBJ2-2; no clear D gene. The germline gives CDR1 MNHEY, CDR2 SVGAGI. V was clipped by 2 bases and J by 4 bases, with 8 bases between them. This CDR3 has 14 residues. The CDR3 reads CASSYRPTTGELFF. DNA for the CDR3: TGTGCCAGCAGTTACCGCCCCACCACCGGGGAGCTGTTTTTT.

This clone has more than one count but fewer than ten. This chain connects TRBV2 to TRBJ2-5; D gene unclear. The CDR3 sequence is 14 residues long. Germline assignment: CDR1 SNHLY and CDR2 FYNNEI. V lost 8 bases and J lost 5, with 18 bases in between. The CDR3 sequence is CASSGSADRETQYF. The CDR3 nucleotides are TGTGCCAGCTCCGGGTCCGCCGATCGGGAGACCCAGTACTTC.

The V and J genes are TRBV7-9 and TRBJ2-3; D ambiguous. V lost 7 bases and J lost 4, with 12 bases in between. Germline CDR1 is SEHNR and CDR2 is FQNEAQ (reference sequence). This CDR3 is built from 13 residues. CDR3 sequence reads: CASMLIQSDTQYF. The CDR3 DNA sequence: TGTGCCAGCATGCTCATTCAGTCAGATACGCAGTATTTT.

The CDR3 region is CASSFPTLDGYTF. CDR3 bases: TGTGCCAGCAGCTTTCCGACCTTGGATGGCTACACCTTC. The chain links TRBV12-1 to TRBJ1-2. TRBV12-1 is shown as a pseudogene. CDR3 size: 13 residues.

The CDR3 loop reads CASSYSPQVRGEQYF. The CDR3 nucleotides are TGTGCCAGCAGTTACTCGCCGCAGGTGAGAGGCGAGCAGTACTTC. The chain joins TRBV6-5 to TRBJ2-7; no firm D call. The V end was cut by 0 bases, the J end by 6 bases, with 15 bases between. This CDR3 contains 15 residues. The germline V gene encodes CDR1 MNHEY and CDR2 SVGAGI.

The chain links TRBV7-2 to TRBJ2-1, with D unclear. V was trimmed by 1 base and J by 7 bases, leaving 8 bases between them. Germline assignment: CDR1 SGHTA and CDR2 FQGNSA. The CDR3 runs 13 residues. Written as DNA, the CDR3 is TGTGCCAGCAGCTTAGGGGCGGAAAATGAGCAGTTCTTC. This translates into CASSLGAENEQFF.

The chain is built from TRBV9 and TRBJ2-1; 10 nucleotides line up with TRBD2. V dropped 4 bases and J dropped 7; count of bases not matched to a gene: 5. Germline CDR1 reads SGDLS; CDR2 reads YYNGEE. The CDR3 runs to 14 residues. The CDR3 is CASSLTGLANEQFF. DNA of the CDR3: TGTGCCAGCAGCTTAACGGGACTAGCGAATGAGCAGTTCTTC. The full variable domain, in which reference TRBV9 and TRBJ2-1 provide the parts outside the CDR3, is DSGVTQTPKHLITATGQRVTLRCSPRSGDLSVYWYQQSLDQGLQFLIQYYNGEERAKGNILERFSAQQFPDLHSELNLSSLELGDSALYFCASSLTGLANEQFFGPGTRLTVL.

The chain uses TRBV27 and TRBJ1-6, with TRBD1 as a possible D gene (5 bases). Trimming removed 3 bases at V and 7 bases at J, with 16 bases between. Germline loops: CDR1 MNHEY, CDR2 SMNVEV (reference sequence). This CDR3 region has 16 residues. Here the CDR3 DNA reads TGTGCCAGCAGTTTTGATCGGGGCAGCCTAAATTCACCCCTCCACTTT. This gives the protein CASSFDRGSLNSPLHF.

The V call is TRBV7-3, the J call TRBJ2-2; D is perhaps TRBD2 (6 bases). This CDR3 is 14 amino acids long. Trimming left V 5 bases short and J 2 bases short, with 9 bases between. Germline assignment: CDR1 SGHTA and CDR2 FQGTGA. CDR3 amino acids: CASSAGSNTGELFF. CDR3 bases: TGTGCCAGCAGCGCGGGATCAAACACCGGGGAGCTGTTTTTT. Complete variable domain (other parts from reference TRBV7-3 and TRBJ2-2): GAGVSQTPSNKVTEKGKYVELRCDPISGHTALYWYRQSLGQGPEFLIYFQGTGAADDSGLPNDRFFAVRPEGSVSTLKIQRTERGDSAVYLCASSAGSNTGELFFGEGSRLTVL.

The genes are TRBV11-3 and TRBJ2-7; maybe TRBD2 (5 bases). Trimming stripped 7 bases from V and 9 bases from J, with 16 bases between. This CDR3 has 12 residues. CDR1 is SGHNT, CDR2 YENEEA, per germline. CDR3 sequence (DNA): TGTGCCAGCACCGGGGATTCTGGAGTGCAGTACTTC. This gives the protein CASTGDSGVQYF.

V is TRBV7-9 and J is TRBJ1-2; D is unresolved. Deletions cut 5 bases from V and 2 bases from J, with 3 bases between. Germline V CDR1 and CDR2: SEHNR, FQNEAQ (reference sequence). The CDR3 runs to 11 residues. The CDR3 is CASSENYGYTF. The CDR3 DNA follows: TGTGCCAGCAGCGAAAACTATGGCTACACCTTC.

This chain joins TRBV5-1 and TRBJ2-5; TRBD1 might be the D (6 bases). The CDR3 is made up of 13 amino acids. V gave up 3 bases and J gave up 5 bases, with 11 bases separating them. Germline V gene sequence: CDR1 SGHRS, CDR2 YFSETQ. CDR3 DNA: TGCGCCAGCAGCTCTACAGGGATGGAGACCCAGTACTTC. This sequence encodes CASSSTGMETQYF.

This sequence joins TRBV6-5 and TRBJ2-7, with D possibly being TRBD1 (6 bases). CDR1 is MNHEY, CDR2 SVGAGI, per germline. V shed 2 bases and J shed 3 bases, with 8 bases lying between them. There are 13 residues in the CDR3. This CDR3 is CASSYMTGYEQYF. The DNA of the CDR3 is TGTGCCAGCAGTTACATGACAGGCTACGAGCAGTACTTC.

The V gene is TRBV30, the J gene TRBJ2-2; perhaps TRBD1 as D (6 bases). V gave up 3 bases and J gave up 4 bases, with 9 bases separating them. The CDR3 sequence is 13 residues long. Germline-derived CDR1 and CDR2 are GTSNPN and SVGIG (reference sequence). The chain's CDR3 is CAWRRGSTGELFF. CDR3 bases: TGTGCCTGGAGAAGGGGGAGCACCGGGGAGCTGTTTTTT.

V is TRBV18 and J is TRBJ2-7; D gene uncertain. The CDR3 length is 12 residues. Germline V gene sequence: CDR1 KGHSH, CDR2 LQKENI. Trimming removed 5 bases from V and 2 bases from J, with 7 bases in between. The CDR3, as DNA: TGTGCCAGCTCATCAGCAGCCTACGAGCAGTACTTC. Translated, it gives CASSSAAYEQYF.

The chain employs TRBV19 and TRBJ2-1; TRBD2 might be the D (6 bases). CDR1 LNHDA and CDR2 SQIVND come from the germline V gene (reference sequence). The CDR3 contains 15 residues. Trimming stripped 1 base from V and 7 bases from J, with 14 bases between. CDR3 nucleotide sequence: TGTGCCAGTAGTATAGGTACTAGCCAAAAAAATGAGCAGTTCTTC. As protein: CASSIGTSQKNEQFF.

The chain couples TRBV28 to TRBJ2-1; 10 positions agree with TRBD2. Trimming removed 6 bases from V and 14 bases from J; junction bases left unmatched: 10. The germline V gene encodes CDR1 MDHEN and CDR2 SYDVKM. CDR3 length: 13 residues. CDR3 region: CASSFPLLAGKFF. The CDR3 coding sequence is TGTGCCAGCAGCTTCCCTTTACTAGCGGGAAAGTTCTTC. The full variable domain, with the rest looked up from reference TRBV28 and TRBJ2-1, is DVKVTQSSRYLVKRTGEKVFLECVQDMDHENMFWYRQDPGLGLRLIYFSYDVKMKEKGDIPEGYSVSREKKERFSLILESASTNQTSMYLCASSFPLLAGKFFGPGTRLTVL.

The rearrangement joins TRBV11-2 to TRBJ2-7; possible D gene TRBD1, 6 bases. CDR1 is SGHAT, CDR2 FQNNGV, per germline. The CDR3 is made up of 17 amino acids. The V end lost 5 bases, the J end lost 1 base, and 21 bases lay between the germline ends. CDR3 loop: CASSTALQGPVSYEQYF. The CDR3 DNA follows: TGTGCCAGCAGCACGGCCTTACAGGGACCCGTTTCCTACGAGCAGTACTTC.

The chain carries TRBV18 and TRBJ2-7, with TRBD1 matching 8 bases. This CDR3 has 14 residues. Germline assignment: CDR1 KGHSH and CDR2 LQKENI. Trimming removed 5 bases from V and 2 bases from J; junction bases left unmatched: 5. CDR3 loop: CASSTGGIPYEQYF. CDR3 bases: TGTGCCAGCTCAACAGGGGGGATACCCTACGAGCAGTACTTC.

This chain joins TRBV5-1 and TRBJ1-2; D is undetermined. Germline CDR1 SGHRS, CDR2 YFSETQ. The CDR3 is made up of 13 amino acids. With 2 bases removed from V and 6 bases from J, the gap between germline ends came to 11 bases. The CDR3 nucleotides read TGCGCCAGCAGCTTTAACAGAGAGGATGGCTACACCTTC. Translated, it gives CASSFNREDGYTF.

The chain links TRBV6-5 to TRBJ1-3; TRBD1 might be the D (6 bases). Germline V gene data show CDR1 as MNHEY and CDR2 as SVGAGI. The CDR3 length is 15 residues. V lost 0 bases and J lost 3, with 9 bases in between. This CDR3 reads CASSYSPDSGNTIYF. For the CDR3, the DNA is TGTGCCAGCAGTTACTCCCCGGACAGTGGAAACACCATATATTTT.

The gene calls are TRBV11-2 and TRBJ2-2, with D possibly matching TRBD2 (5 bases). This CDR3 has 15 residues. The V end was cut by 0 bases, the J end by 1 base, with 6 bases between. CDR1 SGHAT and CDR2 FQNNGV come from the germline V gene. Here the CDR3 DNA reads TGTGCCAGCAGCTTAGAGCGGGTGAACACCGGGGAGCTGTTTTTT. Protein product: CASSLERVNTGELFF.

The gene calls are TRBV28 and TRBJ2-5; D remains ambiguous. Germline V CDR1 and CDR2: MDHEN, SYDVKM. The CDR3 spans 12 residues. V lost 2 bases to trimming and J lost 4 bases, with 5 bases between them. The CDR3 region is CASSLRLETQYF. In DNA form, the CDR3 reads TGTGCCAGCAGTTTAAGACTAGAGACCCAGTACTTC.

This chain joins TRBV19 and TRBJ2-7; TRBD1 is a possible D gene (5 bases). The germline V gene has CDR1 LNHDA and CDR2 SQIVND (reference sequence). The V gene lost 5 bases and the J gene lost 2 bases, with 16 bases spanning the gap. The CDR3 runs 15 residues. CDR3 in DNA: TGTGCCAGTAGTCCACTATCGACAGTTCCCTACGAGCAGTACTTC. Translating gives CASSPLSTVPYEQYF.

The chain employs TRBV28 and TRBJ2-1; TRBD2 matches at 11 bases. Germline trimming cut 7 bases from V and 4 bases from J; bases unmatched to any gene: 3. The CDR3 runs 14 residues. In germline, CDR1 is MDHEN, CDR2 SYDVKM. CDR3: CASIAGGTYNEQFF. Written as DNA, the CDR3 is TGTGCCAGCATAGCGGGAGGGACATACAATGAGCAGTTCTTC.

In its sample, this clone was seen once. The V and J genes are TRBV4-3 and TRBJ2-7; no reliable D call. Trimming shortened V by 0 bases and J by 2 bases, and 11 bases separated the two germline ends. Germline V gene data show CDR1 as LGHNA and CDR2 as YSLEER. The length of the CDR3 is 15 residues. CDR3 protein: CASSQDLLATYEQYF. DNA of the CDR3: TGCGCCAGCAGCCAAGATTTGTTGGCCACCTACGAGCAGTACTTC.

The chain uses TRBV7-2 and TRBJ1-1; no definite D call. Trimming stripped 2 bases from V and 4 bases from J, with 5 bases between. This CDR3 is 12 amino acids long. CDR1 is SGHTA and CDR2 is FQGNSA in the germline V gene. For the CDR3, the DNA is TGTGCCAGCAGCTTACTACTCACTGAAGCTTTCTTT. Residues: CASSLLLTEAFF.